This TCR beta chain is drawn from a study of OX40 agonist ivuxolimab in advanced cancers. Study at large: An agonistic anti-OX40 (CD134) antibody, ivuxolimab, was used to treat the patients.

CDR1 is MGHRA and CDR2 is YSYEKL in the germline V gene. The V end lost 1 base, the J end lost 0 bases, and 10 bases lay between the germline ends. This CDR3 contains 17 residues. In the case of this clone: Antigen specificity is unknown.

Study-wide findings and caveats: The study observed clonal expansion of CD4+ and CD8+ blood T cells by week 6 at 0.1 to 3.0 mg/kg. Antigen specificity remained undetermined for the expanded peripheral T cells.

The timepoints at which blood was sampled were baseline, cycle 4 day 1, and cycle 7 day 1. Generated by immunoSEQ multiplex PCR, the TCRdb table keeps only in-frame clones and is missing some. The table has around 81,000 clones, roughly 80% seen once. The sample here was CD4+ or CD8+ T cells sorted from blood, taken in a trial of the OX40 agonist ivuxolimab. The chain links TRBV4-1 to TRBJ2-6, with D maybe TRBD2 (5 bases). This sequence was found in an adult with an advanced solid tumor such as melanoma, head and neck, liver or kidney cancer. CDR3 sequence reads: CASSQGPTISGANVLTF. CDR3 DNA: TGCGCCAGCAGCCAAGGGCCGACTATCTCTGGGGCCAACGTCCTGACTTTC.